The rows below give T cell receptor beta chains drawn from one sample of a study of PD-L1 blockade in urothelial cancer. Here immunoSEQ multiplex PCR was the method, and the copy in TCRdb shows in-frame clones only, minus some. Altogether approximately 72,000 clones are present, around 85% being singletons, with the ten largest covering about 16%. Sequencing used PBMCs, obtained around atezolizumab (anti-PD-L1) treatment. The source is a man in his 60s with urothelial cancer. CDR3s include the opening cysteine and the closing phenylalanine or tryptophan. A D gene is named only where the DNA matches it firmly. Rows may omit the clone size; those that give it use once, few, many or a size class.

D,size,J,V,CDR3,DNA
.,.,TRBJ1-1,TRBV7-9,CASGRNTEAFF,TGTGCCAGCGGCCGGAACACTGAAGCTTTCTTT
TRBD1,.,TRBJ2-5,TRBV5-3,CARSSKTGGGETQYF,TGTGCCAGAAGCTCGAAGACAGGGGGCGGTGAGACCCAGTACTTC
.,.,TRBJ2-3,TRBV2,CASSLAGTPDTQYF,TGTGCCAGCAGTCTGGCGGGGACGCCAGATACGCAGTATTTT
TRBD2,.,TRBJ2-2,TRBV5-5,CASSLSGAGELFF,TGTGCCAGCAGCTTGAGCGGGGCCGGGGAGCTGTTTTTT
.,.,TRBJ2-7,TRBV5-1,CASSRGDTTYEQYF,TGCGCCAGCAGCCGGGGGGACACTACCTACGAGCAGTACTTC
.,.,TRBJ2-2,TRBV2,CASSVGSANTGELFF,TGTGCCAGCAGTGTTGGCAGCGCGAACACCGGGGAGCTGTTTTTT
.,.,TRBJ2-7,TRBV7-2,CASSLAFQGLSYEQYF,TGTGCCAGCAGCTTAGCGTTTCAGGGCCTCTCCTACGAGCAGTACTTC
TRBD1,.,TRBJ1-6,TRBV7-9,CASSPTGGTFNSPLHF,TGTGCCAGCAGCCCTACAGGGGGCACATTTAATTCACCCCTCCACTTT
.,.,TRBJ2-3,TRBV2,CASRPQGLGTDTQYF,TGTGCCAGCAGACCACAGGGTCTGGGCACAGATACGCAGTATTTT
TRBD2,.,TRBJ2-7,TRBV6-4,CASSDPHSGAYEQYF,TGTGCCAGCAGTGACCCGCATAGCGGGGCCTACGAGCAGTACTTC
.,once,TRBJ2-3,TRBV7-2,CASTAARSTDTQYF,TGTGCCAGCACGGCAGCGCGGAGCACAGATACGCAGTATTTT
.,.,TRBJ1-1,TRBV5-1,CASSLQPQGSNTEAFF,TGCGCCAGCAGCTTACAACCACAGGGATCGAACACTGAAGCTTTCTTT